This T cell receptor beta chain was sequenced in a study of T cell responses to AZD1222 COVID-19 vaccine. V shed 1 base and J shed 0 bases, with 12 bases lying between them. This CDR3 spans 16 amino acids. CDR1 is SGHRS and CDR2 is YFSETQ in the germline V gene. The repertoire was sequenced with immunoSEQ multiplex PCR; TCRdb's copy has only in-frame clones and lacks some. This table has around 270,000 clones, 90% to 95% appearing once. The J gene is TRBJ2-3, the V gene TRBV5-1; D is ambiguous. The specimen was peripheral blood, collected 28 days after the second AZD1222 dose. The TCR was taken from an adult who received the AZD1222 COVID-19 vaccine. In DNA form, the CDR3 reads TGCGCCAGCAGCTTGTCGGCAAGGCAGAGCACAGATACGCAGTATTTT. It is translated as CASSLSARQSTDTQYF.